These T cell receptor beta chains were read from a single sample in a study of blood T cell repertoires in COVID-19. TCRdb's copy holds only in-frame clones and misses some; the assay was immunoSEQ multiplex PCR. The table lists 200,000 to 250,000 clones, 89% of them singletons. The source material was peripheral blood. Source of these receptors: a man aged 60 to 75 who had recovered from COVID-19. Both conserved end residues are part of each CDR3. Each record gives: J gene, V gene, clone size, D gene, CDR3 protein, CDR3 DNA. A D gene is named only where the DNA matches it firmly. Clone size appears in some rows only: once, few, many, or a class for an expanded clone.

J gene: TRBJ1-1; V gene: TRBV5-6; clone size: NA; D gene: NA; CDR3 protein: CASKTRNTEAFF; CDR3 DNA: TGTGCCAGCAAGACAAGGAACACTGAAGCTTTCTTT
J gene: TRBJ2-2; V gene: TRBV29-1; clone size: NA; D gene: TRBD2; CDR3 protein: CSVEVPPGLAGVKTGELFF; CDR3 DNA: TGCAGCGTTGAAGTACCACCGGGACTAGCGGGAGTAAAAACCGGGGAGCTGTTTTTT
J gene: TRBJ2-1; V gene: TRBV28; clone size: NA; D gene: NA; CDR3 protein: CASSLGGSRLYNEQFF; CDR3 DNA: TGTGCCAGCAGTTTAGGGGGGAGTCGTCTCTACAATGAGCAGTTCTTC
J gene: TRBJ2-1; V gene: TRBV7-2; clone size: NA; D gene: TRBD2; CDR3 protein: CASSLEGLASNEQFF; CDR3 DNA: TGTGCCAGCAGCTTAGAGGGACTAGCTTCCAATGAGCAGTTCTTC
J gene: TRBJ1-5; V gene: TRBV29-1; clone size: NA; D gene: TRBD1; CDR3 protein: CSAGQGGLNQPQHF; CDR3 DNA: TGCAGCGCCGGACAGGGGGGCCTCAATCAGCCCCAGCATTTT
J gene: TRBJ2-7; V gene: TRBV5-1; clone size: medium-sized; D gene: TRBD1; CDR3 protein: CASSPGDSYAQYF; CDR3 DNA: TGCGCCAGCAGCCCCGGGGACAGCTACGCGCAGTACTTC
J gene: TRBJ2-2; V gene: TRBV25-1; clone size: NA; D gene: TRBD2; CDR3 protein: CASVRAGGRTGELFF; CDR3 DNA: TGTGCCAGCGTTCGAGCGGGAGGGCGCACCGGGGAGCTGTTTTTT
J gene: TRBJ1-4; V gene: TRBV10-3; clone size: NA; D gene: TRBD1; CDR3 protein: CAISPGTASNEKLFF; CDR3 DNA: TGTGCCATCAGCCCCGGGACAGCGTCTAATGAAAAACTGTTTTTT
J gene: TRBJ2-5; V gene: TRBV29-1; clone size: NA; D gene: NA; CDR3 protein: CSAAYRAQETQYF; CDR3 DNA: TGCAGCGCCGCCTACAGGGCCCAAGAGACCCAGTACTTC
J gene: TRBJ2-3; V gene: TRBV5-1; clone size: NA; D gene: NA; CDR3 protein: CASSLGLASDNTDTQYF; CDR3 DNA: TGCGCCAGCAGCTTGGGGTTGGCTAGCGATAACACAGATACGCAGTATTTT
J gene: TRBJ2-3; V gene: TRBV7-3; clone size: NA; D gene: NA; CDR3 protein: CASSGYYGDTQYF; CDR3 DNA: TGTGCCAGCAGCGGCTACTACGGAGATACGCAGTATTTT
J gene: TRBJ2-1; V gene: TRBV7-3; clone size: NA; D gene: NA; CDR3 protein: CASSPDPRQWGDHEQFF; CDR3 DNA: TGTGCCAGCAGCCCCGATCCCCGTCAGTGGGGGGACCATGAGCAGTTCTTC
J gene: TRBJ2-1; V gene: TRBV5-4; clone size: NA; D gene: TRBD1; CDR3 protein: CASRTGTGNYNEQFF; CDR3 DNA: TGTGCCAGCAGGACCGGGACAGGGAACTACAATGAGCAGTTCTTC
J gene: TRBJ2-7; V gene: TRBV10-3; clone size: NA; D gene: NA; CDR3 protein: CAISPGGYYEQYF; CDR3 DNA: TGTGCCATCAGCCCGGGGGGCTACTACGAGCAGTACTTC
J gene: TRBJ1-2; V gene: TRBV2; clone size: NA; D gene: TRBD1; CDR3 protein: CASIPTGQNYGYTF; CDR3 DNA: TGTGCCAGCATTCCCACGGGACAGAACTATGGCTACACCTTC
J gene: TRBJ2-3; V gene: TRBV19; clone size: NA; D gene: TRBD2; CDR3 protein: CASSTGGRLRGTDTQYF; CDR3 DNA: TGTGCCAGTAGTACGGGGGGGAGACTGCGGGGCACAGATACGCAGTATTTT
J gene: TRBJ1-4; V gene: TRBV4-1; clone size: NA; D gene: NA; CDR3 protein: CASSLSRFEGEKLFF; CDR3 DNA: TGCGCCAGCAGCCTTAGCCGGTTCGAGGGTGAAAAACTGTTTTTT
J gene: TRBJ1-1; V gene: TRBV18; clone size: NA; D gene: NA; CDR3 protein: CASSPSDARRNTEAFF; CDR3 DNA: TGTGCCAGCTCCCCCTCTGACGCTCGGAGGAACACTGAAGCTTTCTTT
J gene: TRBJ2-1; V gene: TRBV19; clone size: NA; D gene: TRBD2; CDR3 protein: CASRLAGLSSYNEQFF; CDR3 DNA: TGTGCCAGTAGACTAGCGGGACTTAGCTCCTACAATGAGCAGTTCTTC
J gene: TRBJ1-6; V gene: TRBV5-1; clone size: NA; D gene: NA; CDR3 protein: CASSSTKSGHGSSPLHF; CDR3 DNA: TGCGCCAGCAGCTCTACAAAATCGGGACACGGTTCATCACCCCTCCACTTT
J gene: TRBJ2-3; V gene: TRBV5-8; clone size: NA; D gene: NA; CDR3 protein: CASSPQGTDTQYF; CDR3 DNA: TGTGCCAGCAGCCCTCAGGGGACAGATACGCAGTATTTT
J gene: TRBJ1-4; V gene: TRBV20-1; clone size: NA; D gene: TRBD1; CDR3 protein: CSASRQGASFGEKLFF; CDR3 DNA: TGCAGTGCTAGTCGGCAGGGGGCGTCGTTTGGTGAAAAACTGTTTTTT
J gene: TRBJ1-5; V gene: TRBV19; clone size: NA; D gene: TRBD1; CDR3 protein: CASNTPGQPNQPQHF; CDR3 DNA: TGTGCCAGTAACACACCGGGACAGCCCAATCAGCCCCAGCATTTT
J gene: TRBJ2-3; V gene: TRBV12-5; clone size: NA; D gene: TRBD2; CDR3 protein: CASGLVSGAASTDTQYF; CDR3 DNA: TGTGCTAGTGGTTTGGTTAGCGGGGCGGCTAGCACAGATACGCAGTATTTT
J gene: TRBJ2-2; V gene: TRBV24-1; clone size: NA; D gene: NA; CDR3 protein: CATSVPGGNAGELFF; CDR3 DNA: TGTGCCACCAGTGTCCCCGGCGGGAACGCCGGGGAGCTGTTTTTT
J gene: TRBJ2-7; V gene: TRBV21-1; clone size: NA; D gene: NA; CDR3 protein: CASSKGPWRGDF; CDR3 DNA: TGTGCCAGCAGCAAAGGCCCCTGGCGCGGCGACTTC
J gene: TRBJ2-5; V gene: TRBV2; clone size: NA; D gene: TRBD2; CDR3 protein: CASNRGRAQETQYF; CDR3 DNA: TGTGCCAGCAATCGCGGGAGGGCCCAAGAGACCCAGTACTTC
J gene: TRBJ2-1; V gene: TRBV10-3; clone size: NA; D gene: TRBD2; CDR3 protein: CAISELAGGGGEQFF; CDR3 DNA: TGTGCCATCAGTGAACTAGCGGGAGGGGGGGGTGAGCAGTTCTTC
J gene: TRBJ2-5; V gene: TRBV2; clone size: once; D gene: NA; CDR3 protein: CASSGVSKETQYF; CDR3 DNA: TGTGCCAGCAGTGGTGTTAGCAAAGAGACCCAGTACTTC
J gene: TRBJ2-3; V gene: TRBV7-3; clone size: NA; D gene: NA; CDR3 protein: CASSVGYTDTQYF; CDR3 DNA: TGTGCCAGCAGTGTCGGGTACACAGATACGCAGTATTTT
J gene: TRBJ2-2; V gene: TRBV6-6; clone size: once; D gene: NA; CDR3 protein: CASSYSWPELFF; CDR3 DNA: TGTGCCAGCAGTTACTCCTGGCCGGAGCTGTTTTTT
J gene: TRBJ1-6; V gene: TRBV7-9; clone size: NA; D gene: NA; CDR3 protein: CASSLEAGYPGALHF; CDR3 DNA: TGTGCCAGCAGCCTCGAGGCAGGGTACCCTGGAGCCCTCCACTTT
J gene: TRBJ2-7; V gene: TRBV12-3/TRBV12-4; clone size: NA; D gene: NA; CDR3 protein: CASSSTVKLSWF; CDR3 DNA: TGTGCCAGCAGTTCGACAGTTAAACTGTCATGGTTC
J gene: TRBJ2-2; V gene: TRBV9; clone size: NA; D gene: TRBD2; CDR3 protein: CASSVGGRDTGELFF; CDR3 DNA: TGTGCCAGCAGCGTAGGGGGGAGGGACACCGGGGAGCTGTTTTTT
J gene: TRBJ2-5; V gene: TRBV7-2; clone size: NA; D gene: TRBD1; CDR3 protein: CASSSGTGKTQYF; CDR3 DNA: TGTGCCAGCAGCTCCGGGACAGGGAAGACCCAGTACTTC
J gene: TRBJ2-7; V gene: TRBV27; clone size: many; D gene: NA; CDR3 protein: CASSTRDPSLSEQYF; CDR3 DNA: TGTGCCAGCAGTACCCGGGATCCTAGTCTCAGCGAGCAGTACTTC
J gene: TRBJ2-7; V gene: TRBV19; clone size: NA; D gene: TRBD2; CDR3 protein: CASQTSGGNYEQYF; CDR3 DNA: TGTGCCAGCCAGACTAGCGGAGGGAATTACGAGCAGTACTTC
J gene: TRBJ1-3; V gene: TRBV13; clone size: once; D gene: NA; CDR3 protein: CASSLFGTQDF; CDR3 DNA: TGTGCCAGCAGCTTATTCGGGACTCAAGATTTT
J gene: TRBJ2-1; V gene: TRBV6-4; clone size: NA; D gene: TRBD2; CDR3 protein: CASSDEAGGHNEQFF; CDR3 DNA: TGTGCCAGCAGTGACGAAGCGGGGGGGCATAATGAGCAGTTCTTC
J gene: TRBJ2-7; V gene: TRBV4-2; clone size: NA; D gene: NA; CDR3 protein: CASSFRLEGFEQYF; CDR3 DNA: TGTGCCAGCAGCTTCCGTTTGGAGGGCTTCGAGCAGTACTTC
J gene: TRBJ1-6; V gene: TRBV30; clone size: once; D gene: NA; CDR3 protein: CAWNSLGTLHF; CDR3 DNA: TGTGCCTGGAACAGTCTCGGAACCCTCCACTTT
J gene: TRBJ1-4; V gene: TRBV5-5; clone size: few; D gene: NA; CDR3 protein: CASSRVGADEKLFF; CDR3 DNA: TGTGCCAGCAGCCGCGTAGGGGCGGACGAAAAACTGTTTTTT
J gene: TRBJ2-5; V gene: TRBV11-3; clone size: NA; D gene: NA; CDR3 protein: CASSLVPGETQYF; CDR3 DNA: TGTGCCAGCAGCTTAGTCCCCGGGGAGACCCAGTACTTC
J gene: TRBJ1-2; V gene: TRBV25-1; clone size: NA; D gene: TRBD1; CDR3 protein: CASSWGQGRNGYTF; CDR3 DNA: TGTGCCAGCAGTTGGGGACAGGGACGAAATGGCTACACCTTC
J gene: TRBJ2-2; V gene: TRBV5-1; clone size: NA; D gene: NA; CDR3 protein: CASSLGVTMMFANTGELFF; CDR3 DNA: TGCGCCAGCAGCTTGGGAGTGACAATGATGTTCGCGAACACCGGGGAGCTGTTTTTT
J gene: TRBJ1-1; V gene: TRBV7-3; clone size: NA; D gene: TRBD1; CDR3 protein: CASSLQGATEAFF; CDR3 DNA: TGTGCCAGCAGCCTACAGGGGGCAACTGAAGCTTTCTTT
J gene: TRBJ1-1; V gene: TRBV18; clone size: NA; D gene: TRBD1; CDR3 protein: CASSLQGANTEAFF; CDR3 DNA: TGTGCCAGCTCGCTACAGGGGGCCAACACTGAAGCTTTCTTT
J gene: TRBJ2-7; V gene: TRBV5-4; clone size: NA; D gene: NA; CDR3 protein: CASSFYNEQYF; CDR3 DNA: TGTGCCAGCAGCTTTTACAACGAGCAGTACTTC
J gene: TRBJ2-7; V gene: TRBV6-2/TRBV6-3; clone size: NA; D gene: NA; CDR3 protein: CASSSPYSGSEQYF; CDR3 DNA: TGTGCCAGCAGTTCCCCCTACTCGGGGAGTGAGCAGTACTTC
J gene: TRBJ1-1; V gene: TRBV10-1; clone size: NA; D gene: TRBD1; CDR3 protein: CASSVSSRGVTGDQANTEAFF; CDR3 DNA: TGCGCCAGCAGTGTTTCTTCTCGGGGAGTCACAGGGGACCAGGCGAACACTGAAGCTTTCTTT
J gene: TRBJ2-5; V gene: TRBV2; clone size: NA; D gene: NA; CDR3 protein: CASSDTLRETQYF; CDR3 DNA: TGTGCCAGCAGTGATACCCTGAGGGAGACCCAGTACTTC
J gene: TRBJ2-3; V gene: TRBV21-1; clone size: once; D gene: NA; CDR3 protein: CASYRGPADTQYF; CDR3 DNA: TGTGCCTCGTACAGGGGGCCCGCAGATACGCAGTATTTT
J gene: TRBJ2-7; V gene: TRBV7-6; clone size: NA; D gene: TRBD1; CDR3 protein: CASSNRQGLYEQYF; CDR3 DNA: TGTGCCAGCAGCAATCGACAGGGGTTGTACGAGCAGTACTTC
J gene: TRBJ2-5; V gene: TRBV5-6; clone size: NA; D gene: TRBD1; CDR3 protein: CASNLPGQGKETQYF; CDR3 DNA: TGTGCCAGCAACCTACCGGGACAGGGAAAAGAGACCCAGTACTTC
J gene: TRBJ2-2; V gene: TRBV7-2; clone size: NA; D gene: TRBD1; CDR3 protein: CASSGPGQENTGELFF; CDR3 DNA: TGTGCCAGCAGCGGTCCGGGACAGGAGAACACCGGGGAGCTGTTTTTT